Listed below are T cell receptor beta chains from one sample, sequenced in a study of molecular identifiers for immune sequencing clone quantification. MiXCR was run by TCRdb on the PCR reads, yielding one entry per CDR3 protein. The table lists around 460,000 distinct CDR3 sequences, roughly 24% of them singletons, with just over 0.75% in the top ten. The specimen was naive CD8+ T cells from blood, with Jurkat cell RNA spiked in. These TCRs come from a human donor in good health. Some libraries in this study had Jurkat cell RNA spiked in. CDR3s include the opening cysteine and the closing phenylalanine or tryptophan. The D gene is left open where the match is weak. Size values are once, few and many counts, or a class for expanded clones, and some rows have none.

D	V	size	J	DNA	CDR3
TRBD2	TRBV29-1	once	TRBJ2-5	TGCAGCGTTGATCTAGCGGGGGGGCCGAGGGAGACCCAGTACTTC	CSVDLAGGPRETQYF
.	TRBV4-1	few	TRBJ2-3	TGCGCCAGCAGCCAAGAGCAGGGAACAACAGATACGCAGTATTTT	CASSQEQGTTDTQYF
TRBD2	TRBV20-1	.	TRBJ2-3	TGCAGTACACACGGACTAGCGGGAGTCACAGATACGCAGTATTTT	CSTHGLAGVTDTQYF
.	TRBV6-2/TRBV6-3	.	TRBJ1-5	TGTGCCAGCAGTTACGACGCCTTCTCAGTTGGGGCAGGCAATCAGCCCCAGCATTTT	CASSYDAFSVGAGNQPQHF
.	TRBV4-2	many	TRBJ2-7	TGTGCCAGCAGCCAAGTAGGACCTTACGAGCAGTACTTC	CASSQVGPYEQYF
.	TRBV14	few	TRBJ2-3	TGTGCCAGCAGCCAACTTATTCTAGCGAGCACAGATACGCAGTATTTT	CASSQLILASTDTQYF
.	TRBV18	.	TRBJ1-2	TGTGCCAGCTCCGAGACAGGAAGAACCTATGGCTACACCTTC	CASSETGRTYGYTF
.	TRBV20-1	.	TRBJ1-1	TGCAGTGCTAGCGAGGGATGGAACACTGAAGCTTTCTTT	CSASEGWNTEAFF
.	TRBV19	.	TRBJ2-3	TGTGCCAGTAGTATAGGGACTCTTGACACAGATACGCAGTATTTT	CASSIGTLDTDTQYF
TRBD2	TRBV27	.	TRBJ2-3	TGTGCCAGCAGTTACGTACTAGCGGGTACAGATACGCAGTATTTT	CASSYVLAGTDTQYF
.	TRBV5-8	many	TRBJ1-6	TGTGCCAGCAGCTTGGACTCGAACCACTTT	CASSLDSNHF
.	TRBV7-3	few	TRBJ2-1	TGTGCCAGCAGCTTCTTTCCGGGAGCGCAAAACAATGAGCAGTTCTTC	CASSFFPGAQNNEQFF
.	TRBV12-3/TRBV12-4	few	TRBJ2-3	TGTGCCAGCAGCAGCGATGCCGACAGGAATCAAGATACGCAGTATTTT	CASSSDADRNQDTQYF
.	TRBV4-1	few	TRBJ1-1	TGCGCCAGCAGCCCCGTAATGACAGCTGAAGCTTTCTTT	CASSPVMTAEAFF
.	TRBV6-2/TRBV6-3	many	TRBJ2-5	TGTGCCAGCAGCCCAGCGCAGGGTTCAGAGACCCAGTACTTC	CASSPAQGSETQYF
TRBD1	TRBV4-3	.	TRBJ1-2	TGCGCCAGCAGCCAAGATTCGGTCGGACAGGGGCTTATCTATGGCTACACCTTC	CASSQDSVGQGLIYGYTF
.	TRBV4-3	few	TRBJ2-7	TGCGCCAGCAGCCAAGAATACGGGACCTACGAGCAGTACTTC	CASSQEYGTYEQYF
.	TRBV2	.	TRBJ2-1	TGTGCCAGCAGTGATTGGGAAGATGAGCAGTTCTTC	CASSDWEDEQFF
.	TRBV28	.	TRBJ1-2	TGTGCCAGCAGTTTTATGGGACTCCGGACAAACTATGGCTACACCTTC	CASSFMGLRTNYGYTF
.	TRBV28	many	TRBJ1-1	TGTGCCAGCAGTTGGGCGCGGGGGGCCCTGAACACTGAAGCTTTCTTT	CASSWARGALNTEAFF
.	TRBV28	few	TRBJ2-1	TGTGCCAGCAGTTTCCTCACTACTTACAATGAGCAGTTCTTC	CASSFLTTYNEQFF
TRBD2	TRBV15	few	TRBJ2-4	TGTGCCACCTCCGTCGGCCGGGGGACGGGAGGAAACATTCAGTACTTC	CATSVGRGTGGNIQYF
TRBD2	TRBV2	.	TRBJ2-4	TGTGCCGGCAGAATAGCGGGCCTAGCCAAAACCATTCAGTACTTC	CAGRIAGLAKTIQYF
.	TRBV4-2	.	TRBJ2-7	TGTGCCAGCAGCCAGACAGGCTCAGTCCTGGACTACGAGCAGTACTTC	CASSQTGSVLDYEQYF
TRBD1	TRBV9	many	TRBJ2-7	TGTGCCAGCAGCGGGGGGACAGTCTCCGAGCAGTACTTC	CASSGGTVSEQYF
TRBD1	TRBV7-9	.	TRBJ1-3	TGTGCCAGCAGCTCGGACAGGACATTAAACACCATATATTTT	CASSSDRTLNTIYF
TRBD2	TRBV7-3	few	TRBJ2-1	TGTGCCAGCAGAATGGGACTAGCGGGGGACAATGAGCAGTTCTTC	CASRMGLAGDNEQFF
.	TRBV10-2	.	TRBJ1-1	TGCGCCAGCGGGTGGGGGGAGGACACTGAAGCTTTCTTT	CASGWGEDTEAFF
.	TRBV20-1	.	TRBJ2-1	TGCAGTGCCCTCACATTGATTAGCTCCTACAATGAGCAGTTCTTC	CSALTLISSYNEQFF
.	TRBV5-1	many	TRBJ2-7	TGCGCCAGCAGCATCTACAGCACGTCGGACGAGCAGTACTTC	CASSIYSTSDEQYF
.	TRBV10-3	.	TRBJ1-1	TGTGCCATCAGTGATGAGGGCGGGGGCACTGAAGCTTTCTTT	CAISDEGGGTEAFF
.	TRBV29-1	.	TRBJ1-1	TGCAGCGTGAGGGGCAACATGAAAACTGAAGCTTTCTTT	CSVRGNMKTEAFF
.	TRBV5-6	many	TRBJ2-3	TGTGCCAGCAGCCCGGAGGCCCTGTCGCGGAGCACAGATACGCAGTATTTT	CASSPEALSRSTDTQYF
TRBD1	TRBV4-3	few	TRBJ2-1	TGCGCCAGCAGCCAAGATACGGACAGGGGGCTGATTCATGAGCAGTTCTTC	CASSQDTDRGLIHEQFF
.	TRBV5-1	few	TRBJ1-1	TGCGCCAGCAGCATCGATTCGGATATGGTTTTCTTT	CASSIDSDMVFF
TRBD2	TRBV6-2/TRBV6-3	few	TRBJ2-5	TGTGCCAGCAGAGGACTAGCGGGGTTCCAAGAGACCCAGTACTTC	CASRGLAGFQETQYF
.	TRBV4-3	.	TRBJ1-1	TGCGCCAGCAGCCACCTTCGACAGGACCTCTCTGAAGCTTTCTTT	CASSHLRQDLSEAFF
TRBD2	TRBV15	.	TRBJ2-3	TGTGCCACCAGCAAGTTTGGTTCATCGGGACTAGCGAACACAGATACGCAGTATTTT	CATSKFGSSGLANTDTQYF
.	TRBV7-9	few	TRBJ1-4	TGTGCCAGCAGCTTGGGAACCGGGACGGAGGATGAAAAACTGTTTTTT	CASSLGTGTEDEKLFF
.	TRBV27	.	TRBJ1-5	TGTGCCAGCAGTTTGGGGCGGTTGAACAATCAGCCCCAGCATTTT	CASSLGRLNNQPQHF
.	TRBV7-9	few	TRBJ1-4	TGTGCCAGCAGCTACGATGGACTGGAACTGTTTTTT	CASSYDGLELFF
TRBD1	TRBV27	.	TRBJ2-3	TGTGCCAGCCGCTGGGGGCAGGGGGTGGATACGCAGTATTTT	CASRWGQGVDTQYF
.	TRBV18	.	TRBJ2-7	TGTGCCAGCTCACCACCCTCGGGGGCCCGCGGGGAGCAGTACTTC	CASSPPSGARGEQYF
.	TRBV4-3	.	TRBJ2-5	TGCGCCAGCAGCCAAGGACCGGGTCTAGAACTAGAGGCCCAGTACTTC	CASSQGPGLELEAQYF
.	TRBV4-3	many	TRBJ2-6	TGCGCCAGCAGACCGGACAGCTCTGGGGCCAACGTCCTGACTTTC	CASRPDSSGANVLTF
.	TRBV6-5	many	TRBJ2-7	TGTGCCAGCAGTAGAACACAGGCGCCCCACGAGCAGTACTTC	CASSRTQAPHEQYF
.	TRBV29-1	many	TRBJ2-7	TGCAGCGTTGTTCTCAGGGATTGGTCCTACGAGCAGTACTTC	CSVVLRDWSYEQYF
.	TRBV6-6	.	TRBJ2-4	TGTGCCAGCAGTTACCCCCCTGGTAGGGACGTCGACAAAAACATTCAGTACTTC	CASSYPPGRDVDKNIQYF
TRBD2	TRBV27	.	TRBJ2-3	TGTGCCAGCAGTGTGGGGACTACACGATACACAGATACGCAGTATTTT	CASSVGTTRYTDTQYF
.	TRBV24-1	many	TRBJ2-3	TGTGCCACCAGTGACCACACAGATACGCAGTATTTT	CATSDHTDTQYF
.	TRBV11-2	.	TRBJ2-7	TGTGCCAGCAGCTTAGCAGTCGGGGGAGATGAGCAGTACTTC	CASSLAVGGDEQYF